Following are 10 T cell receptor beta chains from one sample sequenced in a study of blood T cell repertoires in COVID-19. Produced via immunoSEQ multiplex PCR; TCRdb's table is partial and in-frame only. The sample yields a few hundred thousand clones, over 75% seen once. The material sequenced was peripheral blood. These receptors were obtained from a human donor in a cohort sampled during active COVID-19.

The V gene is TRBV18, the J gene TRBJ1-1, with TRBD1 matching 11 bases. Germline loops: CDR1 KGHSH, CDR2 LQKENI. CDR3 length equals 14 residues. V lost 6 bases and J lost 7; bases outside the gene matches: 7. In nucleotides, the CDR3 is TGTGCCAGCTCCTTGGACAGGGGGCGTAATGAAGCTTTCTTT. It codes for CASSLDRGRNEAFF.

The chain combines TRBV25-1 with TRBJ1-2, with TRBD1 matching over 9 bases. V lost 0 bases to trimming and J lost 8 bases; unmatched junction nucleotides: 7. Germline CDR1 reads MGHDK; CDR2 reads SYGVNS. The CDR3 extends over 15 amino acids. This CDR3 is CASSEYGQGIRGYTF. The DNA for the CDR3 is TGTGCCAGCAGTGAATACGGACAGGGGATACGGGGCTACACCTTC.

The gene calls are TRBV7-9 and TRBJ1-4; 8 bases fit TRBD1. The V gene end was trimmed by 4 bases and the J gene end by 0 bases; junction bases not matched to a gene: 13. Germline CDR1 reads SEHNR; CDR2 reads FQNEAQ (reference sequence). This CDR3 is 19 amino acids long. In DNA, the CDR3 is TGTGCCAGCAGCTCCACCTACTCAGGGGGCCTCTCAACTAATGAAAAACTGTTTTTT. Translating it yields CASSSTYSGGLSTNEKLFF. The complete variable domain, with remaining parts taken from reference TRBV7-9 and TRBJ1-4, reads DTGVSQNPRHKITKRGQNVTFRCDPISEHNRLYWYRQTLGQGPEFLTYFQNEAQLEKSRLLSDRFSAERPKGSFSTLEIQRTEQGDSAMYLCASSSTYSGGLSTNEKLFFGSGTQLSVL.

This clone has a single count. The V and J genes are TRBV9 and TRBJ1-4; possible D gene TRBD1, 5 bases. CDR3 length: 13 amino acids. The germline CDR1 and CDR2 sequences are SGDLS and YYNGEE. Between the trimmed V and J ends, which lost 9 bases and 5 bases, there was a span of 14 bases. The CDR3 DNA sequence: TGTGCCACGGCCCGGACACCGAATGAAAAACTGTTTTTT. Amino acid sequence: CATARTPNEKLFF.

The rearrangement joins TRBV12-3 or TRBV12-4 to TRBJ2-4, with TRBD1 matching 7 bases. This CDR3 comprises 11 residues. V was pared by 5 bases and J by 15 bases, with 7 bases of the junction left unmatched. The DNA of the CDR3 is TGTGCCAGCAGTCACGGGACAGTGTGGTACTTC. Residues: CASSHGTVWYF.

The rearrangement joins TRBV28 to TRBJ1-1; possible D gene TRBD1, 5 bases. The V gene's germline CDR1 is MDHEN and CDR2 SYDVKM. Trimming left V 5 bases short and J 5 bases short, with 9 bases between. The length of the CDR3 is 12 residues. The CDR3 sequence is CASSTQGTEAFF. CDR3 bases: TGTGCCAGCAGTACCCAGGGAACTGAAGCTTTCTTT.

The genes are TRBV4-2 and TRBJ2-7; 8 bases match TRBD2. Germline V CDR1 and CDR2: LGHNA, YNFKEQ. V gave up 0 bases and J gave up 5 bases; unmatched junction bases: 6. The CDR3 consists of 15 residues. The CDR3 here is CASSQDGKRENEQYF. The CDR3 region has the DNA TGTGCCAGCAGCCAAGATGGGAAGCGGGAGAACGAGCAGTACTTC.

A word on this clone: A read error may account for a junction end that differs from germline. The rearrangement links TRBV7-9 to TRBJ2-2; tentative D call: TRBD1 (5 bases). From germline, CDR1 is SEHNR and CDR2 FQNEAQ (reference sequence). There are 15 residues in the CDR3. CDR3 residues: CASNLPQANTGELFF. CDR3 nucleotide sequence: TGTGCCAGCAACTTACCACAGGCGAACACCGGGGAGCTGTTTTTT.

CDR3 loop: CASSEDRGVLEAFF. The DNA for the CDR3 is TGTGCCAGCAGCGAGGACAGGGGGGTGCTTGAAGCTTTCTTT. The rearrangement uses TRBV5-6 and TRBJ1-1; 10 bases fit TRBD1. From germline, CDR1 is SGHDT and CDR2 YYEEEE. The CDR3 covers 14 residues. J was trimmed by 7 bases and V by 4 bases; bases with no gene match: 7.

V usage is TRBV10-3 and J usage is TRBJ1-3; unclear D gene. This CDR3 spans 14 amino acids. Germline values: CDR1 ENHRY, CDR2 SYGVKD. V lost 0 bases and J lost 0, with 3 bases in between. The CDR3 here is CAISESSSGNTIYF. CDR3 nucleotide sequence: TGTGCCATCAGTGAGTCTAGCTCTGGAAACACCATATATTTT.